A selection of T cell receptor beta chains follows, all from one sample in a study of tumour-infiltrating T cells in Burkitt lymphoma. TCRdb's copy holds only in-frame clones and misses some; the assay was immunoSEQ multiplex PCR. The table has around 9,200 clones, approximately 56% seen once. The sequenced material came from tumor tissue. The receptors shown here come from a human donor with diffuse large B-cell lymphoma. The CDR3 runs from the conserved cysteine through the conserved F or W. The order of the fields is D gene, J gene, clone size, V gene, CDR3 protein, CDR3 DNA. The D gene is left open where the match is weak. The size field is filled for only some rows; it gives once, few, many or a size class.

d_gene: NA
j_gene: TRBJ2-7
abundance: NA
v_gene: TRBV6-1
CDR3aa: CASSDRLWYEQYF
CDR3nt: TGTGCCAGCAGTGACCGCCTTTGGTACGAGCAGTACTTC

d_gene: NA
j_gene: TRBJ1-6
abundance: NA
v_gene: TRBV2
CDR3aa: CASSGGPWEPLHF
CDR3nt: TGTGCCAGCAGTGGGGGACCGTGGGAACCCCTCCACTTT

d_gene: TRBD1
j_gene: TRBJ1-3
abundance: NA
v_gene: TRBV6-6
CDR3aa: CASSDQGVPGNTIYF
CDR3nt: TGTGCCAGCAGCGATCAGGGGGTTCCTGGAAACACCATATATTTT

d_gene: NA
j_gene: TRBJ2-2
abundance: NA
v_gene: TRBV6-1
CDR3aa: CASQKGLNTGELFF
CDR3nt: TGTGCCAGCCAGAAGGGACTGAACACCGGGGAGCTGTTTTTT

d_gene: TRBD2
j_gene: TRBJ2-5
abundance: NA
v_gene: TRBV11-3
CDR3aa: CASSLGLAGEDETQYF
CDR3nt: TGTGCCAGCAGCTTGGGACTAGCGGGGGAGGATGAGACCCAGTACTTC

d_gene: NA
j_gene: TRBJ2-3
abundance: medium-sized
v_gene: TRBV27
CDR3aa: CASSLFSLDTQYF
CDR3nt: TGTGCCAGCAGTTTATTCAGCCTAGATACGCAGTATTTT

d_gene: NA
j_gene: TRBJ2-1
abundance: NA
v_gene: TRBV28
CDR3aa: CASRSGLSSYNEQFF
CDR3nt: TGTGCCAGCAGATCCGGACTTAGCTCCTACAATGAGCAGTTCTTC

d_gene: TRBD1
j_gene: TRBJ1-2
abundance: few
v_gene: TRBV2
CDR3aa: CASRVDRAHGYTF
CDR3nt: TGTGCCAGCAGAGTAGACAGGGCACACGGCTACACCTTC

d_gene: NA
j_gene: TRBJ2-3
abundance: once
v_gene: TRBV18
CDR3aa: CASSPSTDTQYF
CDR3nt: TGTGCCAGCTCCCCTAGCACAGATACGCAGTATTTT

d_gene: TRBD1
j_gene: TRBJ1-1
abundance: once
v_gene: TRBV5-1
CDR3aa: CASSLGTGMNTEAFF
CDR3nt: TGCGCCAGCAGCTTAGGGACAGGGATGAACACTGAAGCTTTCTTT

d_gene: TRBD1
j_gene: TRBJ1-2
abundance: NA
v_gene: TRBV29-1
CDR3aa: CSGQGVYGYTF
CDR3nt: TGCAGCGGACAGGGAGTCTATGGCTACACCTTC

d_gene: TRBD1
j_gene: TRBJ1-2
abundance: NA
v_gene: TRBV6-5
CDR3aa: CASSGQGYYGYTF
CDR3nt: TGTGCCAGCAGCGGACAGGGCTACTATGGCTACACCTTC

d_gene: NA
j_gene: TRBJ1-5
abundance: NA
v_gene: TRBV7-9
CDR3aa: CASSLGEGTQPQHF
CDR3nt: TGTGCCAGCAGCTTAGGGGAGGGTACGCAGCCCCAGCATTTT

d_gene: TRBD1
j_gene: TRBJ1-2
abundance: NA
v_gene: TRBV4-1
CDR3aa: CASSQDGDRGQLSYGYTF
CDR3nt: TGCGCCAGCAGCCAAGACGGGGACAGGGGGCAATTGAGCTATGGCTACACCTTC

d_gene: NA
j_gene: TRBJ1-3
abundance: NA
v_gene: TRBV6-6
CDR3aa: CASSYVAGNTIYF
CDR3nt: TGTGCCAGCAGTTACGTTGCTGGAAACACCATATATTTT

d_gene: NA
j_gene: TRBJ1-2
abundance: NA
v_gene: TRBV19
CDR3aa: CASSPGYNNYGYTF
CDR3nt: TGTGCCAGTAGTCCAGGTTATAATAACTATGGCTACACCTTC

d_gene: NA
j_gene: TRBJ1-1
abundance: few
v_gene: TRBV11-2
CDR3aa: CASSPYFGGTEAFF
CDR3nt: TGTGCCAGCAGCCCCTACTTTGGGGGCACTGAAGCTTTCTTT

d_gene: NA
j_gene: TRBJ2-3
abundance: medium-sized
v_gene: TRBV9
CDR3aa: CASSVDQGGSRATQYF
CDR3nt: TGTGCCAGCAGCGTAGACCAAGGTGGTTCGCGGGCAACGCAGTATTTT

d_gene: NA
j_gene: TRBJ1-1
abundance: NA
v_gene: TRBV30
CDR3aa: CAWSEGVNTEAFF
CDR3nt: TGTGCCTGGAGTGAGGGGGTGAACACTGAAGCTTTCTTT

d_gene: NA
j_gene: TRBJ2-7
abundance: NA
v_gene: TRBV7-9
CDR3aa: CASSLSLGAGEQYF
CDR3nt: TGTGCCAGCAGCTTATCGCTGGGGGCGGGCGAGCAGTACTTC

d_gene: TRBD1
j_gene: TRBJ1-1
abundance: NA
v_gene: TRBV6-1
CDR3aa: CASSGLQGREAFF
CDR3nt: TGTGCCAGCAGTGGATTACAGGGGCGTGAAGCTTTCTTT

d_gene: NA
j_gene: TRBJ1-3
abundance: NA
v_gene: TRBV27
CDR3aa: CASRSYSGNTIYF
CDR3nt: TGTGCCAGCAGGTCCTACTCTGGAAACACCATATATTTT

d_gene: NA
j_gene: TRBJ1-1
abundance: few
v_gene: TRBV2
CDR3aa: CASRQSGVAFF
CDR3nt: TGTGCCAGCAGACAATCAGGGGTGGCTTTCTTT

d_gene: TRBD2
j_gene: TRBJ2-7
abundance: NA
v_gene: TRBV18
CDR3aa: CASSPLAGGPYEQYF
CDR3nt: TGTGCCAGCTCACCACTAGCGGGGGGCCCCTACGAGCAGTACTTC

d_gene: NA
j_gene: TRBJ1-2
abundance: NA
v_gene: TRBV5-1
CDR3aa: CASSLFAVNYGYTF
CDR3nt: TGCGCCAGCAGCTTGTTTGCAGTAAACTATGGCTACACCTTC

d_gene: NA
j_gene: TRBJ1-4
abundance: few
v_gene: TRBV5-6
CDR3aa: CASSPAGAANEKLFF
CDR3nt: TGTGCCAGCAGCCCGGCGGGGGCAGCTAATGAAAAACTGTTTTTT

d_gene: TRBD1
j_gene: TRBJ1-4
abundance: once
v_gene: TRBV18
CDR3aa: CASSPTRQGVLATNEKLFF
CDR3nt: TGTGCCAGCTCACCGACGCGACAGGGGGTTCTTGCAACTAATGAAAAACTGTTTTTT

d_gene: NA
j_gene: TRBJ1-2
abundance: NA
v_gene: TRBV5-1
CDR3aa: CASSLSTSTDGYTF
CDR3nt: TGCGCCAGCAGCCTCTCCACCAGCACGGACGGCTACACCTTC

d_gene: NA
j_gene: TRBJ1-2
abundance: NA
v_gene: TRBV2
CDR3aa: CASFTPEANYGYTF
CDR3nt: TGTGCCAGCTTTACGCCAGAAGCTAACTATGGCTACACCTTC

d_gene: NA
j_gene: TRBJ1-6
abundance: NA
v_gene: TRBV28
CDR3aa: CASSFETAPRAPLHF
CDR3nt: TGTGCCAGCAGTTTTGAGACAGCCCCAAGGGCACCCCTCCACTTT

d_gene: NA
j_gene: TRBJ1-5
abundance: NA
v_gene: TRBV7-6
CDR3aa: CASSFGSTGNQPQHF
CDR3nt: TGTGCCAGCAGCTTTGGATCCACAGGGAATCAGCCCCAGCATTTT

d_gene: TRBD1
j_gene: TRBJ1-2
abundance: NA
v_gene: TRBV2
CDR3aa: CASSDPGTGGANYGYTF
CDR3nt: TGTGCCAGCAGTGACCCCGGGACAGGGGGAGCTAACTATGGCTACACCTTC

d_gene: NA
j_gene: TRBJ1-5
abundance: NA
v_gene: TRBV19
CDR3aa: CASRDKVDQPQHF
CDR3nt: TGTGCCAGTAGGGACAAGGTAGATCAGCCCCAGCATTTT

d_gene: NA
j_gene: TRBJ1-5
abundance: NA
v_gene: TRBV6-5
CDR3aa: CASSSDRLNQPQHF
CDR3nt: TGTGCCAGCAGCTCGGACCGACTCAATCAGCCCCAGCATTTT

d_gene: NA
j_gene: TRBJ1-4
abundance: few
v_gene: TRBV29-1
CDR3aa: CSVGHGNEKLFF
CDR3nt: TGCAGCGTTGGACATGGGAATGAAAAACTGTTTTTT

d_gene: NA
j_gene: TRBJ1-1
abundance: NA
v_gene: TRBV11-2
CDR3aa: CASSHRTTKEAFF
CDR3nt: TGTGCCAGCAGCCATCGAACCACAAAGGAAGCTTTCTTT

d_gene: TRBD1
j_gene: TRBJ1-4
abundance: NA
v_gene: TRBV30
CDR3aa: CAWSPGQGDEKLFF
CDR3nt: TGTGCCTGGAGTCCGGGACAGGGGGATGAAAAACTGTTTTTT

d_gene: NA
j_gene: TRBJ2-7
abundance: NA
v_gene: TRBV5-4
CDR3aa: CASSEKAGRSYEQYF
CDR3nt: TGTGCCAGCAGCGAGAAGGCGGGACGCTCCTACGAGCAGTACTTC

d_gene: NA
j_gene: TRBJ2-3
abundance: NA
v_gene: TRBV27
CDR3aa: CASSLSMKDTQYF
CDR3nt: TGTGCCAGCAGTTTATCAATGAAAGATACGCAGTATTTT

d_gene: NA
j_gene: TRBJ1-5
abundance: large
v_gene: TRBV5-1
CDR3aa: CASSLQGYSNQPQHF
CDR3nt: TGCGCCAGCAGCTTACAGGGCTATAGCAATCAGCCCCAGCATTTT

d_gene: NA
j_gene: TRBJ2-2
abundance: once
v_gene: TRBV4-1
CDR3aa: CASSQGVAGELFF
CDR3nt: TGCGCCAGCAGCCAAGGGGTCGCCGGGGAGCTGTTTTTT